This T cell receptor (beta chain) was captured by sequencing in a study of response to subunit inactivated influenza vaccine. Study outcomes and limitations: The authors proposed limited new T cell recruitment per seasonal influenza vaccination.

This clonotype was counted between two and nine times. The antigen is unknown. TCRdb re-called the RT-PCR reads through MiXCR, storing one row per CDR3 protein. The sample has about 570,000 distinct CDR3 sequences; approximately 12% are singletons. The CDR3 is 12 amino acids. V was cut by 5 bases and J by 5 bases, with 13 bases left in between. CDR1 is DFQATT, CDR2 SNEGSKA, per germline (reference sequence). This chain joins TRBV20-1 and TRBJ2-7; D might be TRBD1 (6 bases). This TCR derives from a man between 50 and 59 years old who received an inactivated influenza vaccine. The sequencing here drew on PBMCs from blood, taken on the day of vaccination. The CDR3 region is CSALGDRNEQYF. The CDR3 nucleotides read TGCAGTGCTCTAGGAGACAGGAACGAGCAGTACTTC.